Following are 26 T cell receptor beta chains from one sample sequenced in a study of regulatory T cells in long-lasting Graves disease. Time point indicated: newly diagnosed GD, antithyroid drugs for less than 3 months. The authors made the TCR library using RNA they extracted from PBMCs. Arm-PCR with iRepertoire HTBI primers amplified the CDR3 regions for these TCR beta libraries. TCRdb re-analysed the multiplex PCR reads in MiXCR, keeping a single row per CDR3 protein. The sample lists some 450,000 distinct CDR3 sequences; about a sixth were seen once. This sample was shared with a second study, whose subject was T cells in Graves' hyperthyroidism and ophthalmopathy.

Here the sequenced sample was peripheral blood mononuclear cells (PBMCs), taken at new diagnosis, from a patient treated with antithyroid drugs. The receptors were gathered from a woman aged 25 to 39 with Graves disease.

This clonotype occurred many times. CDR3 bases: TGTGCCAGCAGCCCGGCCCAGCGGGAGTCAGGAGGCAATGAGCAGTTCTTC. It specifies CASSPAQRESGGNEQFF. The rearrangement uses TRBV12-3 or TRBV12-4 and TRBJ2-1, with 8 positions matching TRBD2. With 6 bases clipped from V and 6 bases from J, the junction kept 16 bases outside the gene matches. The CDR3 covers 17 residues.

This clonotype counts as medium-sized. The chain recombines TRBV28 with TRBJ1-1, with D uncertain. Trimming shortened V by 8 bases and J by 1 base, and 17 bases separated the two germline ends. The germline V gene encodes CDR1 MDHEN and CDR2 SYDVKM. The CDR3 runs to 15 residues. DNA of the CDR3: TGTGCCAGCTCTGGGCCTCAGATGGCGAACACTGAAGCTTTCTTT. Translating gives CASSGPQMANTEAFF.

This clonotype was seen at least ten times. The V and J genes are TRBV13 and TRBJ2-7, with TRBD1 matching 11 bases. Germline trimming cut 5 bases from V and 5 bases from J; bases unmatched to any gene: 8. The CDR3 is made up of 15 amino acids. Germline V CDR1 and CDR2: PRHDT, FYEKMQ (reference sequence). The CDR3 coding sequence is TGTGCCAGCAGCATACGGGGACAGGGGGGCCACGAGCAGTACTTC. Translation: CASSIRGQGGHEQYF.

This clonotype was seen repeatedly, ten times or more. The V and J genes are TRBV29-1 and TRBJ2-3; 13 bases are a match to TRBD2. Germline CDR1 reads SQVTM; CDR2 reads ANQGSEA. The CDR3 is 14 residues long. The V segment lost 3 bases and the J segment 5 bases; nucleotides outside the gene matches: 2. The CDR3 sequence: CSVEGLAGRDTQYF. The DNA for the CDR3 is TGCAGCGTTGAGGGACTAGCGGGGAGAGATACGCAGTATTTT.

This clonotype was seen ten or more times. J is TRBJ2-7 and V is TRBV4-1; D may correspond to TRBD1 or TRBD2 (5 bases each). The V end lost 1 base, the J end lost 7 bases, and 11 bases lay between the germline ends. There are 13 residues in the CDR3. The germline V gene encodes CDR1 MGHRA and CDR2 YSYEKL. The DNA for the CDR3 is TGCGCCAGCAGCCAAGGGGACCGAGTGGAGCAGTACTTC. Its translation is CASSQGDRVEQYF.

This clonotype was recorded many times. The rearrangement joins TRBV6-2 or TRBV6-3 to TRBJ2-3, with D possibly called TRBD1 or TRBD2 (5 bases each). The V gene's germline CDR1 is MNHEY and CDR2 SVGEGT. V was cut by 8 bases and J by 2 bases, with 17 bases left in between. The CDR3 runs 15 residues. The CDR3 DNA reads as TGTGCCAGCTCCCTAGCCGGGGCAGACACAGATACGCAGTATTTT. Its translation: CASSLAGADTDTQYF.

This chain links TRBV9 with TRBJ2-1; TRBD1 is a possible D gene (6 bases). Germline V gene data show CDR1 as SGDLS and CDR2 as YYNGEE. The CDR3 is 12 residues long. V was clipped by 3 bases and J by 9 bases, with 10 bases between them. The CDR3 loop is CASSATGREQFF. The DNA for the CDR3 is TGTGCCAGCAGCGCTACAGGGCGTGAGCAGTTCTTC.

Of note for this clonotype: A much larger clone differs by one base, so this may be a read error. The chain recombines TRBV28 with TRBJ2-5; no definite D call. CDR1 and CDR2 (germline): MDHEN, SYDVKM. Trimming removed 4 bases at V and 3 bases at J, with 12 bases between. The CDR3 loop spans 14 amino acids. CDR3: CASSSSGRKETQYF. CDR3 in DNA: TGTGCCAGCAGTTCATCGGGTCGGAAAGAGACCCAGTACTTC.

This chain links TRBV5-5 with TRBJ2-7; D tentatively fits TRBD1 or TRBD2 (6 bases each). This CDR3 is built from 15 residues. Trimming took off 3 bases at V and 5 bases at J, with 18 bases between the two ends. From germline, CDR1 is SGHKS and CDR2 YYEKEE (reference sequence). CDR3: CASSSLEGGLNEQYF. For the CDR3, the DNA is TGTGCCAGCAGCTCTCTTGAGGGGGGTCTCAACGAGCAGTACTTC.

The CDR3 DNA reads TGCAGTGCTAGAGTGGCGGGAGGTCCCGCGAACACCGGGGAGCTGTTTTTT. Translating it yields CSARVAGGPANTGELFF. This rearrangement joins TRBV20-1 to TRBJ2-2; 8 positions agree with TRBD2. The V and J ends lost 1 base and 0 bases, in that order; junction bases with no gene match: 7. The CDR3 consists of 17 residues. Germline V gene lookup returns CDR1 DFQATT and CDR2 SNEGSKA (reference sequence).

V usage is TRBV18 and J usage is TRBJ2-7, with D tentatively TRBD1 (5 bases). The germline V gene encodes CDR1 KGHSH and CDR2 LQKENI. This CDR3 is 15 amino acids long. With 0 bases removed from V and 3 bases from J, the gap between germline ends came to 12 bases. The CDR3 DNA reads TGTGCCAGCTCACCACCCAGGGCCCAAATCTACGAGCAGTACTTC. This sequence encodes CASSPPRAQIYEQYF.

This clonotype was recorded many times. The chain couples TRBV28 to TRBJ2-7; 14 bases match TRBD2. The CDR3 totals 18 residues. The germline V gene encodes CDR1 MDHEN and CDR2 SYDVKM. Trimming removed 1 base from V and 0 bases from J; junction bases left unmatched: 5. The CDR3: CASSLSTSGRVISYEQYF. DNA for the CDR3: TGTGCCAGCAGTTTATCGACTAGCGGGAGGGTAATCTCCTACGAGCAGTACTTC.

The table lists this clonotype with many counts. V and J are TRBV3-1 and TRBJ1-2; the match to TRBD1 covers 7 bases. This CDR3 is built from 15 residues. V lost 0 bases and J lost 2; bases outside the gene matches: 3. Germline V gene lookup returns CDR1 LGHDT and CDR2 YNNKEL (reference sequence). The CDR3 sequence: CASSQDLQGNYGYTF. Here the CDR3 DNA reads TGTGCCAGCAGCCAAGACCTACAGGGGAACTATGGCTACACCTTC.

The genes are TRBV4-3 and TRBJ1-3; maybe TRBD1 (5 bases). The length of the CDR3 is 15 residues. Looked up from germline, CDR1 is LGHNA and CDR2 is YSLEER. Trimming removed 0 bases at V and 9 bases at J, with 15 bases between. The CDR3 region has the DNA TGCGCCAGCAGCCAAGATCTAAGTTGGGACCCCACCATATATTTT. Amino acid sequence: CASSQDLSWDPTIYF.

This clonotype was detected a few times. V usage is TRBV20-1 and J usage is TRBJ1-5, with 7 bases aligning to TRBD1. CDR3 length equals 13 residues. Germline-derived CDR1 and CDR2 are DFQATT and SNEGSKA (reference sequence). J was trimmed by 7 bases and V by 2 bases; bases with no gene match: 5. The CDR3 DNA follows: TGCAGTGCTAGAAAGGGGGCCGGGCAGCCCCAGCATTTT. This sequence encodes CSARKGAGQPQHF.

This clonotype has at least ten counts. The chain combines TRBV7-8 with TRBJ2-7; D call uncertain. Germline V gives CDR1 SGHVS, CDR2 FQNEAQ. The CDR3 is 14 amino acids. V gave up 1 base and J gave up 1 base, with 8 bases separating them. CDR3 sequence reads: CASSLERRSYEQYF. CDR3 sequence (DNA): TGTGCCAGCAGCTTAGAGCGCAGGTCCTACGAGCAGTACTTC.

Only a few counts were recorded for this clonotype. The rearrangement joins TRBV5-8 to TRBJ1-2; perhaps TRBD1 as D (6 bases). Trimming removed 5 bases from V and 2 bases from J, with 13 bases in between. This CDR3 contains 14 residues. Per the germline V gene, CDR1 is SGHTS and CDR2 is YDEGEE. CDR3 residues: CASRRGAANYGYTF. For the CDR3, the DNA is TGTGCCAGCAGGAGGGGGGCGGCGAACTATGGCTACACCTTC.

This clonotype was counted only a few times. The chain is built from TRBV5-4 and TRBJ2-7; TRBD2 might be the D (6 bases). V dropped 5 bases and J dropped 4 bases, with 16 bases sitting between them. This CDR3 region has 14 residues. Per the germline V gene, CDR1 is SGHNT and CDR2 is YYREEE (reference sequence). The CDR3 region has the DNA TGTGCCAGCAGGAATTACGGGGGAACTTACGAGCAGTACTTC. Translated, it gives CASRNYGGTYEQYF. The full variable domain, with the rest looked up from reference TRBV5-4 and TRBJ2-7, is ETGVTQSPTHLIKTRGQQVTLRCSSQSGHNTVSWYQQALGQGPQFIFQYYREEENGRGNFPPRFSGLQFPNYSSELNVNALELDDSALYLCASRNYGGTYEQYFGPGTRLTVT.

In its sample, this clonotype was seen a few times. The CDR3 DNA reads TGCGCCAGCAGCCAAGTAGAGGATACGCAGTATTTT. Its protein product is CASSQVEDTQYF. This chain links TRBV4-1 with TRBJ2-3; D is unresolved. Germline CDR1 reads MGHRA; CDR2 reads YSYEKL. Trimming removed 1 base from V and 6 bases from J, with 5 bases in between. This CDR3 region has 12 residues.

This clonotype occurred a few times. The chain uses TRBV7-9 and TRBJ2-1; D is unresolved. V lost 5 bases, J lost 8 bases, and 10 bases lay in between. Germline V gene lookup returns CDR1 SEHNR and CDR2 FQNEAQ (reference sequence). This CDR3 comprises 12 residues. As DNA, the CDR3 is TGTGCCAGCAGCCCCAACTGGGATGAGCAGTTCTTC. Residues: CASSPNWDEQFF.

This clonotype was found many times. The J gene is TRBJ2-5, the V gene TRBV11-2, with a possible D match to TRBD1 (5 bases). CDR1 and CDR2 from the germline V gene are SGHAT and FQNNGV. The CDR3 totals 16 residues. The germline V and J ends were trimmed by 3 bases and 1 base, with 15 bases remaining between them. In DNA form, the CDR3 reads TGTGCCAGCAGCTTGCGACAGCTAGATCGCCAAGAGACCCAGTACTTC. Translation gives CASSLRQLDRQETQYF.

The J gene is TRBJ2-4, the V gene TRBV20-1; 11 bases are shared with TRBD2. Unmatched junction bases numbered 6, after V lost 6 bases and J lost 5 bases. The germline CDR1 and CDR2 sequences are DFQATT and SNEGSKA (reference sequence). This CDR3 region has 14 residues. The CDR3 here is CSARPGLAENIQYF. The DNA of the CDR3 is TGCAGTGCACGTCCGGGACTAGCGGAAAACATTCAGTACTTC.

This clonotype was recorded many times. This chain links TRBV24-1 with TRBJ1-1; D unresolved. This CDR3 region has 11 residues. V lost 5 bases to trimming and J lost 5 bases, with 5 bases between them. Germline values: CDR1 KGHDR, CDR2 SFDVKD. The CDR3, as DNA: TGTGCCACCAGTGCCCTTACTGAAGCTTTCTTT. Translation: CATSALTEAFF.

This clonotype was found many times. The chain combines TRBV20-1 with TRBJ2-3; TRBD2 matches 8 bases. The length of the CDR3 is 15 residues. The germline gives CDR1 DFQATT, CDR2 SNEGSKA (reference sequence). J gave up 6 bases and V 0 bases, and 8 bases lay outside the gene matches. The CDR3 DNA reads TGCAGTGCTAGAGATCCAGCGGGAGATAGGGATACGCAGTATTTT. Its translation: CSARDPAGDRDTQYF.

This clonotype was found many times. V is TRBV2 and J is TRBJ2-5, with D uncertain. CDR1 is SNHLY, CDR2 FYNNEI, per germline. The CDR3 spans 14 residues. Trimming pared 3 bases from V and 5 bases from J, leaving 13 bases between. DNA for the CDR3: TGTGCCAGCAGTGAGTTGGCTAGTGGGGAGACCCAGTACTTC. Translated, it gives CASSELASGETQYF.

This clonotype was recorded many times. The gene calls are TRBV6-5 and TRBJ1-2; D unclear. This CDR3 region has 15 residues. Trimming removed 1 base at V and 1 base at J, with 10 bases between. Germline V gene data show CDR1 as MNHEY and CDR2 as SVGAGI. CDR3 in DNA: TGTGCCAGCAGTTACTTGGGCTCGGATAACTATGGCTACACCTTC. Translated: CASSYLGSDNYGYTF.